This T cell receptor beta chain originates from a study of control samples from healthy donors and cancer patients. This clone was observed once. Germline CDR1 and CDR2: LNHNV and YYDKDF (reference sequence). Trimming stripped 0 bases from V and 5 bases from J, with 26 bases between. This CDR3 comprises 19 residues. Repertoires were generated with immunoSEQ multiplex PCR, while TCRdb's copy carries only in-frame clones and drops some. The sample includes almost 95,000 clones, 90% seen only once; the top ten take 3% to 4.5%. The chain uses TRBV15 and TRBJ2-7; D is possibly TRBD1 (6 bases). The receptor was isolated from a young woman in good health. The sequencing input was blood. The CDR3 is CATSRDSRTVPSPWDEQYF. The CDR3 DNA reads TGTGCCACCAGCAGAGATAGTAGGACAGTCCCATCCCCCTGGGACGAGCAGTACTTC.